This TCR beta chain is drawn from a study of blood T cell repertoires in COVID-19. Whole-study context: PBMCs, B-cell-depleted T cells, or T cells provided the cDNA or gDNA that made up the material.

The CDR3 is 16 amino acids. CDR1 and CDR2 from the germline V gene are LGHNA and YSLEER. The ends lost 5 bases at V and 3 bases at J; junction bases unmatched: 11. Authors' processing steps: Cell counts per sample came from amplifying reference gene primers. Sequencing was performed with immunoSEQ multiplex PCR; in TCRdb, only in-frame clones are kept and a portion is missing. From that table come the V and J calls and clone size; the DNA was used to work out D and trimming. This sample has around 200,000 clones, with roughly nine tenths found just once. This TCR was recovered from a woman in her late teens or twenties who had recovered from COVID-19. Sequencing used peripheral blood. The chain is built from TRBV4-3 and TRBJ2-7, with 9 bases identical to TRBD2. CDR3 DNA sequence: TGCGCCAGCAGCTCCCAAGCGGGAGGTACACTCTACGAGCAGTACTTC. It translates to CASSSQAGGTLYEQYF.